What follows are 8 T cell receptor beta chains derived from one specimen sequenced in a study of T cells in localized non-small cell lung cancer. TCRdb keeps only in-frame clones here, not all; method: immunoSEQ multiplex PCR. The sample contains about 75,000 clones, approximately 80% of which appear only once. This sample comprised peripheral blood, obtained before any cancer treatment. Receptors were obtained from a female donor aged 60 or older with stage I lung adenocarcinoma.

The chain carries TRBV7-2 and TRBJ1-4, with D possibly being TRBD1 (6 bases). In germline, CDR1 is SGHTA, CDR2 FQGNSA. Trimming took 1 base from V and 8 from J, leaving 8 bases between them. The CDR3 extends over 13 amino acids. This CDR3 reads CASSLGTAEKLFF. The DNA of the CDR3 is TGTGCCAGCAGCTTAGGGACAGCAGAAAAACTGTTTTTT.

The CDR3 bases are TGTGCCAGTAGTGGAGGACCCTGGGACACTGAAGCTTTCTTT. Protein sequence: CASSGGPWDTEAFF. The chain has TRBV19 and TRBJ1-1; D not certain. V was pared by 5 bases and J by 3 bases, with 13 bases between. The germline gives CDR1 LNHDA, CDR2 SQIVND (reference sequence). The CDR3 has 14 residues.

The chain employs TRBV9 and TRBJ1-5; D might be TRBD1 (5 bases). The CDR3 is 13 amino acids. The germline CDR1 and CDR2 sequences are SGDLS and YYNGEE. V lost 4 bases and J lost 11, with 16 bases in between. CDR3 DNA: TGTGCCAGCAGCCAAACGGACATCTCAACCCAGCATTTT. It encodes CASSQTDISTQHF.

The chain couples TRBV18 to TRBJ1-5; TRBD1 might be the D (5 bases). Germline V CDR1 and CDR2: KGHSH, LQKENI. The CDR3 contains 16 residues. Trimming stripped 4 bases from V and 1 base from J, with 14 bases between. CDR3 amino acids: CASSLLGGRSNQPQHF. CDR3 DNA: TGTGCCAGCTCACTTCTTGGGGGGAGGAGCAATCAGCCCCAGCATTTT.

V usage is TRBV9 and J usage is TRBJ2-1; TRBD2 might be the D (6 bases). Germline V gives CDR1 SGDLS, CDR2 YYNGEE. The CDR3 is made up of 15 amino acids. Trimming took 2 bases from V and 5 from J, leaving 14 bases between them. CDR3 amino acids: CASSVERDWDNEQFF. In DNA, the CDR3 is TGTGCCAGCAGCGTTGAACGGGACTGGGACAATGAGCAGTTCTTC.

The chain joins TRBV27 to TRBJ2-3; the match to TRBD2 covers 9 bases. The CDR3 is 17 amino acids. CDR1 is MNHEY and CDR2 is SMNVEV in the germline V gene (reference sequence). With V trimmed by 1 base and J by 0 bases, 5 bases remained unmatched. The CDR3 is CASSLLISGGSTDTQYF. CDR3 DNA: TGTGCCAGCAGTTTATTAATTAGCGGGGGTAGCACAGATACGCAGTATTTT.

The chain couples TRBV19 to TRBJ1-2; 9 nucleotides line up with TRBD1. From germline, CDR1 is LNHDA and CDR2 SQIVND (reference sequence). The CDR3 consists of 15 residues. V trimming: 4 bases; J trimming: 4 bases; junction bases outside the gene matches: 7. CDR3 nucleotides: TGTGCCAGTAGTAGACAGGGGGTCGGACCCTATGGCTACACCTTC. It is translated as CASSRQGVGPYGYTF.

CDR3 in amino acids: CASSYEGARDYEQYF. The CDR3 coding sequence is TGTGCCAGCAGTTACGAGGGGGCGAGGGACTACGAGCAGTACTTC. The genes are TRBV6-6 and TRBJ2-7; TRBD1 aligns across 7 bases. There are 15 residues in the CDR3. V lost 2 bases to trimming and J lost 3 bases; unmatched junction nucleotides: 7. Germline-derived CDR1 and CDR2 are MNHNY and SVGAGI (reference sequence).